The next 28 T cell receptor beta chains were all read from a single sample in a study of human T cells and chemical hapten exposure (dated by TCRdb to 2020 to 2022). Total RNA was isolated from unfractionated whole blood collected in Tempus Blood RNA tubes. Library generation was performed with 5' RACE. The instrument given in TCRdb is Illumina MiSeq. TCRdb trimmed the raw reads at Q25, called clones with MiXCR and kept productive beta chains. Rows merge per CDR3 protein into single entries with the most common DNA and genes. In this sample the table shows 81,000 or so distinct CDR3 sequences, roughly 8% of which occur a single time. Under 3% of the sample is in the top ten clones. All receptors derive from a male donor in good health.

CDR3 nucleotide sequence: TGTGCCAGCAGTGGATATCACCGGAGCTCCTCTGGAAACACCATATATTTT. This sequence encodes CASSGYHRSSSGNTIYF. The V gene is TRBV6-2 or TRBV6-3, the J gene TRBJ1-3; no clear D. Per germline, CDR1 MNHEY and CDR2 SVGEGT. Trimming took 5 bases from V and 0 from J, leaving 17 bases between them. The CDR3 length is 17 residues.

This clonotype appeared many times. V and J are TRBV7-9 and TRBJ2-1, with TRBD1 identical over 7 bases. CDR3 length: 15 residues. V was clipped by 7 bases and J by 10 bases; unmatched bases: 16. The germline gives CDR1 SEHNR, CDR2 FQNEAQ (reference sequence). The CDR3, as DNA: TGTGCCAGCACAACCGACAGGGAATCAATCCGGGAGCAGTTCTTC. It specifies CASTTDRESIREQFF.

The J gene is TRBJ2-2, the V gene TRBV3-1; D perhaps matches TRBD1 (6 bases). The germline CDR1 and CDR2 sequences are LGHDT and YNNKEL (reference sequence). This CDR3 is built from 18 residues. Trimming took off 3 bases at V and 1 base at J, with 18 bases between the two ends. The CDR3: CASSHAGAGAMNTGELFF. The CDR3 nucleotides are TGTGCCAGCAGCCATGCAGGGGCAGGGGCCATGAACACCGGGGAGCTGTTTTTT.

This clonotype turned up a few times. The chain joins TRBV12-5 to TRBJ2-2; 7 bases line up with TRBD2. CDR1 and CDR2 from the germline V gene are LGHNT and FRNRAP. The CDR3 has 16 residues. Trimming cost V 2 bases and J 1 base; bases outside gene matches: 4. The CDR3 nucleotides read TGTGCTAGTGGTTTGTTAAAGCGGGGGAACACCGGGGAGCTGTTTTTT. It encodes CASGLLKRGNTGELFF.

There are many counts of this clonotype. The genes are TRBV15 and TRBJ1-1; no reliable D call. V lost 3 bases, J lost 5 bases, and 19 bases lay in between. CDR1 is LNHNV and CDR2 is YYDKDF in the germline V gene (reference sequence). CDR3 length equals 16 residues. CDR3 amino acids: CATSRTDPGRGTEAFF. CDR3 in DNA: TGTGCCACCAGCAGGACGGACCCCGGGCGGGGAACTGAAGCTTTCTTT.

The CDR3 is CASSYPGQPSEDSYNEQFF. Written as DNA, the CDR3 is TGTGCCAGCAGTTACCCCGGTCAGCCTAGCGAGGATTCCTACAATGAGCAGTTCTTC. The chain is built from TRBV6-6 and TRBJ2-1; D is perhaps TRBD2 (6 bases). Trimming stripped 2 bases from V and 1 base from J, with 21 bases between. CDR3 length: 19 residues. Germline V lookup: CDR1 MNHNY, CDR2 SVGAGI (reference sequence).

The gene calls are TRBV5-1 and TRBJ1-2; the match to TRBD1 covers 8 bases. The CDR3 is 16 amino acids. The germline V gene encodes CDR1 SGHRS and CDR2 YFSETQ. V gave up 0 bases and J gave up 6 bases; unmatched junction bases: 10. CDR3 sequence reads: CASSLVLQQGGDGYTF. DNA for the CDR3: TGCGCCAGCAGCTTGGTCCTCCAACAGGGGGGCGATGGCTACACCTTC.

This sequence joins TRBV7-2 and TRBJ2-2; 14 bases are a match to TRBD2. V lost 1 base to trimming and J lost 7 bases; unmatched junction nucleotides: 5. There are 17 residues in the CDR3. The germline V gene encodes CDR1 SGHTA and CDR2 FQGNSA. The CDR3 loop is CASSLGLAGGYDGELFF. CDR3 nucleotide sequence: TGTGCCAGCAGCTTAGGACTAGCGGGAGGGTATGACGGGGAGCTGTTTTTT.

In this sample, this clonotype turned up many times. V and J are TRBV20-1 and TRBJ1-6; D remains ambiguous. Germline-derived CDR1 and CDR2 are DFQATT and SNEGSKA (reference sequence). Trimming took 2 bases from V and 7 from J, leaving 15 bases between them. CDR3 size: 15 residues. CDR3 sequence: CSARNSREVNSPLHF. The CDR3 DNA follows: TGCAGTGCTAGAAATTCTAGGGAAGTGAATTCACCCCTCCACTTT.

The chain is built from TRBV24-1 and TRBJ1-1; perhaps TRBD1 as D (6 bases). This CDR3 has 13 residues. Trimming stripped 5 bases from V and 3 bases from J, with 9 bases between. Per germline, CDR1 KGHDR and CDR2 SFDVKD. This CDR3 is CATSAKGDTEAFF. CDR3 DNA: TGTGCCACCAGTGCTAAGGGGGACACTGAAGCTTTCTTT.

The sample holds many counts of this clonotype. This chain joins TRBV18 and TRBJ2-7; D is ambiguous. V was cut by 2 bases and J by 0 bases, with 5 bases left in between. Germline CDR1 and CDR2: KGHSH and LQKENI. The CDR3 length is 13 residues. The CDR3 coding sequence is TGTGCCAGCTCACCAATGAACTCCTACGAGCAGTACTTC. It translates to CASSPMNSYEQYF.

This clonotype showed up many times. The CDR3 sequence: CASSWGGVGDPSGNTIYF. CDR3 nucleotides: TGCGCCAGCAGCTGGGGTGGGGTCGGGGATCCATCTGGAAACACCATATATTTT. The V call is TRBV5-1, the J call TRBJ1-3; D gene uncertain. The CDR3 spans 18 residues. V was clipped by 3 bases and J by 1 base, with 20 bases between them. Germline V lookup: CDR1 SGHRS, CDR2 YFSETQ.

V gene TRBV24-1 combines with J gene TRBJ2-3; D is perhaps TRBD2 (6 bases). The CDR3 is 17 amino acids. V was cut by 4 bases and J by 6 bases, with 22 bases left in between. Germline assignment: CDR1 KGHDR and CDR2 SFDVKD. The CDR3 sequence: CATSDSNLNGGTDTQYF. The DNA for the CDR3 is TGTGCCACCAGTGACTCGAATTTAAATGGGGGGACCGATACGCAGTATTTT.

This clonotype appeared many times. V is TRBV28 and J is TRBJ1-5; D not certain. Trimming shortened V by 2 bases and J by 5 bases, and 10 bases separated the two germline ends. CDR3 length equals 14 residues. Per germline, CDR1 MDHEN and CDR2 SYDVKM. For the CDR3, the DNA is TGTGCCAGCAGTTTAGGCGGCAGCCATCAGCCCCAGCATTTT. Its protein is CASSLGGSHQPQHF.

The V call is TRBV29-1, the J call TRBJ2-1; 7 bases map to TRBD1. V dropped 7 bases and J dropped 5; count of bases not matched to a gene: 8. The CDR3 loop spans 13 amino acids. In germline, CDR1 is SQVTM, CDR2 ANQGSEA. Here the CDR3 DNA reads TGCAGCGGACAGGGTTTCTTGGACAATGAGCAGTTCTTC. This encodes CSGQGFLDNEQFF.

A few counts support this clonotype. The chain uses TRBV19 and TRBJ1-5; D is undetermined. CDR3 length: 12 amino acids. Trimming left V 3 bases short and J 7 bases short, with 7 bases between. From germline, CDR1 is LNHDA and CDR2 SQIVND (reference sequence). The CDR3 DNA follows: TGTGCCAGTAGTATCCCCCGGCAGCCCCAGCATTTT. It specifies CASSIPRQPQHF.

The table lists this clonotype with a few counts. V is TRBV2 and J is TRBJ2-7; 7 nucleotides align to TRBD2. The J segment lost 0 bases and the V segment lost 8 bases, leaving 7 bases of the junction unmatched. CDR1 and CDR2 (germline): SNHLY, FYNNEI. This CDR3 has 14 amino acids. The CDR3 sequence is CASRLSGSSYEQYF. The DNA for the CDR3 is TGTGCCAGCCGCCTTAGCGGGTCCTCCTACGAGCAGTACTTC.

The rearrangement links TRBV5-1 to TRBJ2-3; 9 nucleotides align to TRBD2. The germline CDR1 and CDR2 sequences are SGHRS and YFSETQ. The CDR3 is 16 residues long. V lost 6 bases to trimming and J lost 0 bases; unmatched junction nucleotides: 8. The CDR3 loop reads CASIRGAGGSTDTQYF. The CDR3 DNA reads TGCGCCAGCATAAGGGGAGCGGGGGGAAGCACAGATACGCAGTATTTT.

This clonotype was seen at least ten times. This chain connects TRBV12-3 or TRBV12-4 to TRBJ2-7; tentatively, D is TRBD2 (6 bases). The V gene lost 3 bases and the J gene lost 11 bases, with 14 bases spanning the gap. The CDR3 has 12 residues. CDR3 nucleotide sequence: TGTGCCAGCAGTTTGGCGGCGGGAAGGGAGTACTTC. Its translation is CASSLAAGREYF.

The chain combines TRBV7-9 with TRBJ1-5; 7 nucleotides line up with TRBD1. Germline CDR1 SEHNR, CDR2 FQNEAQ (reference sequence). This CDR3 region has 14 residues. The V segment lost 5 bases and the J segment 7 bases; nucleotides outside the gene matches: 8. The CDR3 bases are TGTGCCAGCAGCCGACAGGGTGCTCGGCAGCCCCAGCATTTT. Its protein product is CASSRQGARQPQHF. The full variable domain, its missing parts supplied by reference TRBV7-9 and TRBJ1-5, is DTGVSQNPRHKITKRGQNVTFRCDPISEHNRLYWYRQTLGQGPEFLTYFQNEAQLEKSRLLSDRFSAERPKGSFSTLEIQRTEQGDSAMYLCASSRQGARQPQHFGDGTRLSIL.

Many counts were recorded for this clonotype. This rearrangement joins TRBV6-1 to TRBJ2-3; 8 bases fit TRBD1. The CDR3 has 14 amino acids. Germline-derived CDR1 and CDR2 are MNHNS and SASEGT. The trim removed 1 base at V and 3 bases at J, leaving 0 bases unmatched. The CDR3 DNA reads TGTGCCAGCAGTGAAGACAGGGGGACAGATACGCAGTATTTT. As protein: CASSEDRGTDTQYF.

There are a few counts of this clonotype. The CDR3 DNA follows: TGTGCCAGCAGTCCCGAGGGAGCGGAAGATACGCAGTATTTT. It encodes CASSPEGAEDTQYF. The chain is built from TRBV6-2 or TRBV6-3 and TRBJ2-3, with a weak D call TRBD2 (5 bases). The germline V gene encodes CDR1 MNHEY and CDR2 SVGEGT. The CDR3 loop spans 14 amino acids. Trimming removed 5 bases at V and 5 bases at J, with 14 bases between.

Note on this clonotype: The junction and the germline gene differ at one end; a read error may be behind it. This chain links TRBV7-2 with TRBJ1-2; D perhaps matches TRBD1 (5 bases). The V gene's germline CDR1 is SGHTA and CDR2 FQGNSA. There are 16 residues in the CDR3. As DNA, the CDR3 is TGTGCCAGCAGCTTAGGCTTGCGGGGGGTTAACTATGGCGACACCTTC. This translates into CASSLGLRGVNYGDTF.

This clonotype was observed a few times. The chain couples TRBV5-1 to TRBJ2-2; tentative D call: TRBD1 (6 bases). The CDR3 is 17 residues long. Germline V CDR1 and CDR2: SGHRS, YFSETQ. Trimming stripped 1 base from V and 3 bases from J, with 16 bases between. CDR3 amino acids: CASSLRGGQPDTGELFF. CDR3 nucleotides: TGCGCCAGCAGCTTGCGGGGCGGACAGCCTGACACCGGGGAGCTGTTTTTT.

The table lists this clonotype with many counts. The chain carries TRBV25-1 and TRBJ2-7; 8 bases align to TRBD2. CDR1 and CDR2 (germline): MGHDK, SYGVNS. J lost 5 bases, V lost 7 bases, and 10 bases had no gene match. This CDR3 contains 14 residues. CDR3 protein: CASTGAGVGNEQYF. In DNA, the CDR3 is TGTGCCAGCACCGGAGCGGGAGTCGGGAACGAGCAGTACTTC.

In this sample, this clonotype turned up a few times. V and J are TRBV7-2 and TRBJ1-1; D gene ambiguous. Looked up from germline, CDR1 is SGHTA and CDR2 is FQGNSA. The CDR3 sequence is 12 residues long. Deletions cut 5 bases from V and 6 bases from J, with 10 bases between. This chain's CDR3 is CASSTYQAEAFF. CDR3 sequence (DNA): TGTGCCAGCAGCACCTATCAGGCTGAAGCTTTCTTT.

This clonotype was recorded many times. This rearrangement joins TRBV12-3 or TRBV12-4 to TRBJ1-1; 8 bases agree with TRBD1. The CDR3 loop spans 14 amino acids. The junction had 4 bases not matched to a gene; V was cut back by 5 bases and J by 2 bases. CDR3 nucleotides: TGTGCCAGCAGTCCGACAGGGGCCAACACTGAAGCTTTCTTT. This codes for CASSPTGANTEAFF.

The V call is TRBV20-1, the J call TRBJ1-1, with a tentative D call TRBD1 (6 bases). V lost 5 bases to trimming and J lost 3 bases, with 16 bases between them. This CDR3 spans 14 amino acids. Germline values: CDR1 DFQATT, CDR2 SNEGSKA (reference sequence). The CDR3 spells CSAPTGPGDTEAFF. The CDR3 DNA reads TGCAGTGCTCCGACCGGTCCAGGGGACACTGAAGCTTTCTTT.